This T cell receptor beta chain was retrieved from a study of blood T cell repertoires in COVID-19. The CDR3 consists of 20 residues. Germline CDR1 reads SGHDN; CDR2 reads FVKESK. After removal of 0 bases from V and 0 bases from J, the junction contained 12 bases not matched to a gene. A single count supports this clone. Using immunoSEQ multiplex PCR, the repertoire was profiled, and TCRdb retains in-frame clones only, with some absent. The repertoire includes hundreds of thousands of clones, less than 85% of them detected once, and 2% to 3% sits in the top ten. Specimen: peripheral blood. The receptor's source is a woman in her 70s with active or convalescent COVID-19. This sequence joins TRBV14 and TRBJ2-1; 9 bases are shared with TRBD2. CDR3 sequence reads: CASSQDRNSGGISSYNEQFF. DNA for the CDR3: TGTGCCAGCAGCCAAGATCGGAATAGCGGGGGTATTTCCTCCTACAATGAGCAGTTCTTC.